These 22 T cell receptor beta chains originate from one sample sequenced in a study of T-cell reconstitution after alpha-beta-depleted transplantation in children (TCRdb year 2016). The method behind the library was PCR. Sequencing was carried out with an Illumina HiSeq 2500. To normalize quantification of the TCRbeta repertoire, the TCR libraries were built with molecular barcoding that relied on unique molecular identifiers. TCRdb trimmed public reads at Q25 via fastp, called clones via MiXCR and kept in-frame beta chains. Duplicate CDR3 protein sequences are folded into a single record with the most common DNA and genes. The sample profile shows about 500,000 distinct CDR3 sequences; more than 9.5% of them were found once. The biggest ten clones account for around 15% of the sample. The treatment or condition label on this specimen signifies: allogeneic hematopoietic cell transplantation with graft depleted of TCRalphabeta T cells and CD19 B cells.

This specimen was PBMCs, mostly from graft donor cells, taken 180 days after TCRalphabeta/CD19-depleted stem cell transplant. All receptors derive from a female patient between 2 and 15 years old who had a stem cell transplant for aplastic anemia, so the T cells may come from the graft donor.

Only a few counts were recorded for this clonotype. The chain links TRBV7-9 to TRBJ2-7; 8 nucleotides agree with TRBD2. The CDR3 consists of 16 residues. With V trimmed by 5 bases and J by 3 bases, 12 bases remained unmatched. Germline V gene data show CDR1 as SEHNR and CDR2 as FQNEAQ (reference sequence). In DNA form, the CDR3 reads TGTGCCAGCAGCCCCTCGAGCGGGAGCCGGCACTACGAGCAGTACTTC. Its protein product is CASSPSSGSRHYEQYF.

In its sample, this clonotype was seen a few times. The chain uses TRBV6-5 and TRBJ2-3; 9 bases are shared with TRBD2. Germline V CDR1 and CDR2: MNHEY, SVGAGI. The CDR3 spans 16 residues. The ends lost 0 bases at V and 6 bases at J; junction bases unmatched: 7. The CDR3 sequence is CASSYSPAGGTDTQYF. In DNA form, the CDR3 reads TGTGCCAGCAGTTACTCTCCAGCGGGAGGTACTGATACGCAGTATTTT.

This clonotype was recorded only once. The V gene is TRBV29-1, the J gene TRBJ1-2, with TRBD1 as a possible D gene (5 bases). Germline values: CDR1 SQVTM, CDR2 ANQGSEA. The CDR3 totals 12 residues. V gave up 3 bases and J gave up 6 bases, with 11 bases separating them. CDR3 nucleotides: TGCAGCGTTGATCGGGGGAACCATGGCTACACCTTC. This sequence encodes CSVDRGNHGYTF.

The chain links TRBV9 to TRBJ2-7; D possibly corresponds to TRBD2 (7 bases). CDR3 length equals 16 residues. V was shortened by 0 bases and J by 2 bases, with 15 bases between the two germline ends. Germline CDR1 SGDLS, CDR2 YYNGEE. CDR3 sequence: CASSVAPRGGPYEQYF. CDR3 bases: TGTGCCAGCAGCGTAGCCCCCAGGGGAGGGCCCTACGAGCAGTACTTC. Looking up the rest from reference TRBV9 and TRBJ2-7 gives the full variable domain: DSGVTQTPKHLITATGQRVTLRCSPRSGDLSVYWYQQSLDQGLQFLIQYYNGEERAKGNILERFSAQQFPDLHSELNLSSLELGDSALYFCASSVAPRGGPYEQYFGPGTRLTVT.

The chain links TRBV11-2 to TRBJ2-4; 13 bases fit TRBD2. This CDR3 comprises 20 residues. After removal of 5 bases from V and 0 bases from J, the junction contained 13 bases not matched to a gene. Germline-derived CDR1 and CDR2 are SGHAT and FQNNGV. In nucleotides, the CDR3 is TGTGCCAGCAGCCGTCCATGGACTAGCGGGAGAGGAGTAGCCAAAAACATTCAGTACTTC. It specifies CASSRPWTSGRGVAKNIQYF.

This clonotype was detected only a few times. The V gene is TRBV7-6, the J gene TRBJ2-2, with 9 bases aligning to TRBD1. The V gene end was trimmed by 0 bases and the J gene end by 8 bases; junction bases not matched to a gene: 4. CDR3 length: 15 amino acids. Germline assignment: CDR1 SGHVS and CDR2 FNYEAQ. CDR3 amino acids: CASSLALQGAGELFF. The CDR3 DNA sequence: TGTGCCAGCAGCTTAGCCCTACAGGGGGCTGGGGAGCTGTTTTTT.

In this sample, this clonotype turned up many times. The rearrangement uses TRBV12-3 or TRBV12-4 and TRBJ2-7, with TRBD1 matching over 9 bases. The ends lost 0 bases at V and 5 bases at J; junction bases unmatched: 5. This CDR3 has 15 amino acids. The CDR3 DNA follows: TGTGCCAGCAGTTTAGCGCGCGGGACAGGGCACGAGCAGTACTTC. This encodes CASSLARGTGHEQYF.

A few counts support this clonotype. This chain joins TRBV7-2 and TRBJ2-2; D is perhaps TRBD1 (5 bases). V was clipped by 1 base and J by 11 bases, with 17 bases between them. CDR1 and CDR2 (germline): SGHTA, FQGNSA. The length of the CDR3 is 15 residues. DNA of the CDR3: TGTGCCAGCAGCTTAGTGGCAGGGCCCAAGAGTGAGCTGTTTTTT. Residues: CASSLVAGPKSELFF.

This clonotype was picked up many times. This chain uses TRBV29-1 with TRBJ2-2; 7 nucleotides align to TRBD2. J lost 3 bases, V lost 5 bases, and 6 bases had no gene match. Per the germline V gene, CDR1 is SQVTM and CDR2 is ANQGSEA. There are 14 residues in the CDR3. CDR3 loop: CSVLAGVYTGELFF. The CDR3, as DNA: TGCAGCGTTCTTGCGGGAGTTTACACCGGGGAGCTGTTTTTT.

This chain uses TRBV7-2 with TRBJ2-4; TRBD2 matches 9 bases. J was trimmed by 13 bases and V by 6 bases; bases with no gene match: 10. The CDR3 sequence is 13 residues long. Germline V CDR1 and CDR2: SGHTA, FQGNSA. This CDR3 reads CASRRGGGLAQYF. CDR3 sequence (DNA): TGTGCCAGCAGGCGAGGGGGGGGACTAGCCCAGTACTTC.

This clonotype was seen many times. The CDR3 region has the DNA TGCGCCAGCAGCTTGGGGTCAGGGGGCCCTGAAGCTTTCTTT. It translates to CASSLGSGGPEAFF. The rearrangement uses TRBV5-1 and TRBJ1-1, with TRBD1 matching over 8 bases. There are 14 residues in the CDR3. Looked up from germline, CDR1 is SGHRS and CDR2 is YFSETQ. V trimming: 0 bases; J trimming: 6 bases; junction bases outside the gene matches: 4.

V is TRBV30 and J is TRBJ2-5, with D possibly TRBD2 on 5 matching bases. Germline CDR1 is GTSNPN and CDR2 is SVGIG (reference sequence). Between the trimmed V and J ends, which lost 0 bases and 3 bases, there was a span of 8 bases. There are 13 residues in the CDR3. CDR3 amino acids: CAWSVWTEETQYF. The CDR3 DNA sequence: TGTGCCTGGAGTGTATGGACTGAAGAGACCCAGTACTTC.

This clonotype was observed at least ten times. This chain links TRBV20-1 with TRBJ2-7, with 10 bases lining up with TRBD1. V dropped 6 bases and J dropped 2; count of bases not matched to a gene: 1. There are 12 residues in the CDR3. Per germline, CDR1 DFQATT and CDR2 SNEGSKA (reference sequence). The CDR3 region is CSAGTGAYEQYF. Written as DNA, the CDR3 is TGCAGTGCCGGGACAGGGGCCTACGAGCAGTACTTC.

This clonotype occurred many times. The chain carries TRBV29-1 and TRBJ1-5, with D unclear. CDR3 length equals 13 residues. Trimming took 4 bases from V and 0 from J, leaving 7 bases between them. Looked up from germline, CDR1 is SQVTM and CDR2 is ANQGSEA. DNA for the CDR3: TGCAGCGTTGCGGCAAATAGCAATCAGCCCCAGCATTTT. This codes for CSVAANSNQPQHF.

The J gene is TRBJ2-1, the V gene TRBV12-3 or TRBV12-4; 11 positions match TRBD1. J gave up 7 bases and V 9 bases, and 8 bases lay outside the gene matches. There are 14 residues in the CDR3. CDR3: CASSTGQGGNEQFF. CDR3 coding DNA: TGTGCCAGTTCTACGGGACAGGGGGGGAATGAGCAGTTCTTC.

This rearrangement joins TRBV28 to TRBJ1-6; D is unclear. CDR1 and CDR2 (germline): MDHEN, SYDVKM. CDR3 length equals 11 residues. Trimming took off 11 bases at V and 7 bases at J, with 9 bases between the two ends. CDR3 in DNA: TGTGCCGTGCAGACGAATTCACCCCTCCACTTT. Translated, it gives CAVQTNSPLHF.

Ten or more counts support this clonotype. This chain joins TRBV12-3 or TRBV12-4 and TRBJ1-1; 8 bases align to TRBD1. The V segment lost 4 bases and the J segment 2 bases; nucleotides outside the gene matches: 3. The CDR3 has 14 residues. CDR3 loop: CASSSTGVNTEAFF. The CDR3 DNA sequence: TGTGCCAGCAGTTCGACAGGGGTCAACACTGAAGCTTTCTTT.

This clonotype was seen only once. A read error is possible here, since a much larger clone lies one base away. The chain joins TRBV28 to TRBJ1-1; D remains unclear. The CDR3 runs 15 residues. V shed 2 bases and J shed 12 bases, with 22 bases lying between them. Germline loops: CDR1 MDHEN, CDR2 SYDVKM. The CDR3, as DNA: TGTGCCAGCAGTTTACTCTACGGACCTCACTCCGAATCTTTCTTT. It codes for CASSLLYGPHSESFF. Full variable domain (rest looked up from reference TRBV28 and TRBJ1-1): DVKVTQSSRYLVKRTGEKVFLECVQDMDHENMFWYRQDPGLGLRLIYFSYDVKMKEKGDIPEGYSVSREKKERFSLILESASTNQTSMYLCASSLLYGPHSESFFGQGTRLTVV.

Only a few counts were recorded for this clonotype. The chain uses TRBV25-1 and TRBJ2-3, with D possibly being TRBD2 (5 bases). V shed 3 bases and J shed 5 bases, with 24 bases lying between them. There are 18 residues in the CDR3. Per germline, CDR1 MGHDK and CDR2 SYGVNS. CDR3 nucleotide sequence: TGTGCCAGCAGTGATAGCTTGGAGCGAGGGAGAGGTGTAGATACGCAGTATTTT. Its protein is CASSDSLERGRGVDTQYF.

The chain links TRBV5-6 to TRBJ2-1; TRBD1 might be the D (6 bases). This CDR3 has 15 residues. Germline-derived CDR1 and CDR2 are SGHDT and YYEEEE. Trimming cost V 4 bases and J 3 bases, with 14 bases left between them. The CDR3 region is CASSPFGQYYNEQFF. In DNA form, the CDR3 reads TGTGCCAGCAGCCCATTCGGACAGTACTACAATGAGCAGTTCTTC. Based on the CDR3 plus reference TRBV5-6 and TRBJ2-1, the full variable domain is DAGVTQSPTHLIKTRGQQVTLRCSPKSGHDTVSWYQQALGQGPQFIFQYYEEEERQRGNFPDRFSGHQFPNYSSELNVNALLLGDSALYLCASSPFGQYYNEQFFGPGTRLTVL.

This clonotype was seen a handful of times. This chain links TRBV12-3 or TRBV12-4 with TRBJ2-5; D perhaps matches TRBD1 (5 bases). This CDR3 has 12 amino acids. The ends were cut back, 6 bases at V and 5 bases at J, with 10 bases in the middle. CDR3 sequence reads: CASRAKGETQYF. The CDR3 coding sequence is TGTGCCAGCAGAGCCAAGGGGGAGACCCAGTACTTC.

This clonotype was seen many times. The chain is built from TRBV18 and TRBJ2-1; TRBD2 matches 7 bases. The J segment lost 12 bases and the V segment lost 3 bases, leaving 5 bases of the junction unmatched. This CDR3 has 12 amino acids. Germline V gene lookup returns CDR1 KGHSH and CDR2 LQKENI. The CDR3 spells CASSPGEGTQFF. Here the CDR3 DNA reads TGTGCCAGCTCACCCGGGGAGGGGACGCAGTTCTTC.